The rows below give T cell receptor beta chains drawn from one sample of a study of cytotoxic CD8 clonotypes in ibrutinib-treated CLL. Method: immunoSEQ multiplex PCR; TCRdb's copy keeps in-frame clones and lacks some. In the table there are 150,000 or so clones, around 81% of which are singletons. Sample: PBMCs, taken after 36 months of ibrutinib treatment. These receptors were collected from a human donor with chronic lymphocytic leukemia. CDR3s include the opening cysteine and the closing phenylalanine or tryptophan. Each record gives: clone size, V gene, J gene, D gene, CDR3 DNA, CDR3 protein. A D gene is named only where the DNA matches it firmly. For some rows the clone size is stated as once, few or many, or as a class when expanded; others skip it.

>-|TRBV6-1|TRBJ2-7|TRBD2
TGTGCCATCTCAACTAGCGCCTACGAGCAGTACTTC
CAISTSAYEQYF
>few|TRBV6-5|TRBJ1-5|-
TGTGCCAGCAGTCCTGGGCGGGGCAATCAGCCCCAGCATTTT
CASSPGRGNQPQHF
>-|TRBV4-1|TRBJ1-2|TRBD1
TGCGCCAGCAGCTACCGGACAGGGGTCGGGTATGGCTACACCTTC
CASSYRTGVGYGYTF
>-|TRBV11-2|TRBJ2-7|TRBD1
TGTGCCAGCAGTCGAACCGGGACAGGGTCCTACGAGCAGTACTTC
CASSRTGTGSYEQYF
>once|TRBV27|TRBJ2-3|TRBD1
TGTGCCAGCCAAAAGGGACAGACAAACACAGATACGCAGTATTTT
CASQKGQTNTDTQYF
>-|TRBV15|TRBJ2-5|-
TGTGCCACCAGCCCGCGGCGAGGGAGAGAGACCCAGTACTTC
CATSPRRGRETQYF
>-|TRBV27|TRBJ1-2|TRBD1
TGTGCCAGCACCGGGACAGGGAAAGGCTATGGCTACACCTTC
CASTGTGKGYGYTF
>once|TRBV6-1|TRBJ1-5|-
TGTGCCAGCAGTGAGCAAGGGGGGAATCAGCCCCAGCATTTT
CASSEQGGNQPQHF
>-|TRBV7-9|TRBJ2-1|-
TGTGCCAGCAGCTTACTTTGGCGGGGTCATGAGCAGTTCTTC
CASSLLWRGHEQFF
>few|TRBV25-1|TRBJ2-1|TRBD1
TGTGCCAGCAGTGAACACCCCGGGACAGGGTACGCTAATGAGCAGTTCTTC
CASSEHPGTGYANEQFF
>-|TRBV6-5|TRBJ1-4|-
TGTGCCAGCAGTTACTCGAGGACTTTCAATGAAAAACTGTTTTTT
CASSYSRTFNEKLFF
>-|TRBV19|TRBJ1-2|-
TGTGCCAGTAGTATAGAAGACAGCCGTAACTATGGCTACACCTTC
CASSIEDSRNYGYTF
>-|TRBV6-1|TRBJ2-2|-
TGTGCCAGCAGGGGGGGACAGATTAACACCGGGGAGCTGTTTTTT
CASRGGQINTGELFF
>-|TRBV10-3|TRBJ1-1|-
TGTGCCATCACCAAACAGTATCCAAACACTGAAGCTTTCTTT
CAITKQYPNTEAFF
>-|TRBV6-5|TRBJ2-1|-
TGTGCCAGCAGTTACTCCGGGAGCTCCTACAATGAGCAGTTCTTC
CASSYSGSSYNEQFF
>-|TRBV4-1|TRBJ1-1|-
TGCGCCAGCAGCCCCGCGAATGAGGTTGAAGCTTTCTTT
CASSPANEVEAFF
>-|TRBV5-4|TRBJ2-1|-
TGTGCCAGCAGCTTGAGGGAGCTCTCCTACAATGAGCAGTTCTTC
CASSLRELSYNEQFF
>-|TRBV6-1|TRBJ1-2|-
TGTGCCAGCAAACAAGTGACTGGAAAAGCCTATGGCTACACCTTC
CASKQVTGKAYGYTF
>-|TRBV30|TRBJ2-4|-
TGTGCCTGGAGCCGGGTGGTTAAAAACATTCAGTACTTC
CAWSRVVKNIQYF
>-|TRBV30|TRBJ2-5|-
TGTGCCTGGAGTGTAGGGGTTTTTAGAGAGACCCAGTACTTC
CAWSVGVFRETQYF
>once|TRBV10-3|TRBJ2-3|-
TGTGCCATCATGGCCGCGGGCACAGATACGCAGTATTTT
CAIMAAGTDTQYF
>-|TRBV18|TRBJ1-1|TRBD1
TGTGCCAGCCGAGGACAGGAGAACACTGAAGCTTTCTTT
CASRGQENTEAFF
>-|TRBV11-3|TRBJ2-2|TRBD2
TGTGCCAGCAGCTTAGATGGCGGGAGTTTGAACACCGGGGAGCTGTTTTTT
CASSLDGGSLNTGELFF
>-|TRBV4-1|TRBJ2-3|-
TGCGCCAGCAGATCTTTCAGAGATACGCAGTATTTT
CASRSFRDTQYF
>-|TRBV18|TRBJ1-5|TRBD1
TGTGCCAGCTCACAAGGGGGCACGGGTCAGCCCCAGCATTTT
CASSQGGTGQPQHF
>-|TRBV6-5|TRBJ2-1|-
TGTGCCAGCACCCCCGGTGGGACGTACAATGAGCAGTTCTTC
CASTPGGTYNEQFF
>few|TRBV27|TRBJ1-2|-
TGTGCCAGCAGTTCGCCAGGGGAGGGCTACACCTTC
CASSSPGEGYTF
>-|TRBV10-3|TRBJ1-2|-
TGTGCCATCAGTGATCCGGGAGGCAGGGACTATGGCTACACCTTC
CAISDPGGRDYGYTF
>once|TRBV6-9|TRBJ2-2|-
TGTGCCAGCAGTTCCGTGGGGGAGCTGTTTTTT
CASSSVGELFF
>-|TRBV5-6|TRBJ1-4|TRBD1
TGTGCCAGCAGCCCTATGACAGGGACCTCAACTAATGAAAAACTGTTTTTT
CASSPMTGTSTNEKLFF
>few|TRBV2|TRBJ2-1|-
TGTGCCATTACGACCGTGTACAATGAGCAGTTCTTC
CAITTVYNEQFF
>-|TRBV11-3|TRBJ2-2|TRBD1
TGTGCCAGCAGCTCCCGGACAGGGGAGACCGGGGAGCTGTTTTTT
CASSSRTGETGELFF
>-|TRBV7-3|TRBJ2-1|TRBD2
TGTGCCAGCAGTCTATTAAGGGCGGGAGTGGGTAATGAGCAGTTCTTC
CASSLLRAGVGNEQFF
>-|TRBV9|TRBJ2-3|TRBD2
TGTGCCAGCAGCGCCCGAGCGGGGCGGGCCACAGATACGCAGTATTTT
CASSARAGRATDTQYF
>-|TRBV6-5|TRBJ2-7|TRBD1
TGTGCCAGCAATAGACAGGGGGCCTACGAGCAGTACTTC
CASNRQGAYEQYF
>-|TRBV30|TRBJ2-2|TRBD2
TGTGCCTGGAGTGTAAGTGCGGGAGGACTGGCCGGGGAGCTGTTTTTT
CAWSVSAGGLAGELFF
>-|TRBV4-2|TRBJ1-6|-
TGTGCCAGCAGCCAAGAATCCATGAGCTCCTATAATTCACCCCTCCACTTT
CASSQESMSSYNSPLHF
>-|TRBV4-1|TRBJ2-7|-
TGCGCCAGCAGCCCCCCCGCTCAGGGGATTGTACCCGAGCAGTACTTC
CASSPPAQGIVPEQYF
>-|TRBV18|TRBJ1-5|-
TGTGCCAGCTCACCAGGGGGGGTGGTCAATCAGCCCCAGCATTTT
CASSPGGVVNQPQHF
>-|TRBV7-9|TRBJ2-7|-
TGTGCCAGCAGCCCGGACCGATACTCCTACGAGCAGTACTTC
CASSPDRYSYEQYF
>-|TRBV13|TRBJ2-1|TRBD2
TGTGCCAGCAGCCTGAACCCCGGACTAGCGGGAGATGAGCAGTTCTTC
CASSLNPGLAGDEQFF
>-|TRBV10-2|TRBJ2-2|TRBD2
TGCGCCAGCAGTACTAGCGGGGGGGTCGCGAACACCGGGGAGCTGTTTTTT
CASSTSGGVANTGELFF
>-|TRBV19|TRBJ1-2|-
TGTGCCAGTAGTAAATTGGGTCATGGCTACACCTTC
CASSKLGHGYTF
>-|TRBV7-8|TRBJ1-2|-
TGTGCCAGCAGCTTAGTTATTAGGAGTGGCTACACCTTC
CASSLVIRSGYTF
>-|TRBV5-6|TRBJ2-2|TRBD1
TGTGCCAGCAGCCCCGGGACAGGGGGCTCCGGGGAGCTGTTTTTT
CASSPGTGGSGELFF
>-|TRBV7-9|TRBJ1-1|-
TGTGCCAGCAGCTTAGACTTGGGCACTGAAGCTTTCTTT
CASSLDLGTEAFF
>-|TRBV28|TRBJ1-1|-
TGTGCCAGCAGCCTAGGCTGGGCTGAAGCTTTCTTT
CASSLGWAEAFF
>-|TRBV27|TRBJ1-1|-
TGTGCCAGCAGTTTATCAGGGGGTGGAACTGAAGCTTTCTTT
CASSLSGGGTEAFF
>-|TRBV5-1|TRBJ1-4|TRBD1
TGCGCCAGCAGCGTGGGACAGGGAAGTGAAAAACTGTTTTTT
CASSVGQGSEKLFF
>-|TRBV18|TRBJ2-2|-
TGTGCCAGCTCACCACAGTCTCTGAACACCGGGGAGCTGTTTTTT
CASSPQSLNTGELFF
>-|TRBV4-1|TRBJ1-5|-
TGCGCCAGCAGCCTTAGACAGATTAGCAATCAGCCCCAGCATTTT
CASSLRQISNQPQHF
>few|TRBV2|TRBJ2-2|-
TGTGCCAGCATCAAGGAAGGGGAGCTGTTTTTT
CASIKEGELFF
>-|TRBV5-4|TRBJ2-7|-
TGTGCCAGCAGCTCCCTTGGGGTTTCGGACGAGCAGTACTTC
CASSSLGVSDEQYF
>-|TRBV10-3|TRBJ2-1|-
TGTGCCATCAGTGAGTCGAGGGGTTCCTACAATGAGCAGTTCTTC
CAISESRGSYNEQFF
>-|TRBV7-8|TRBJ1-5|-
TGTGCCAGCAGCTTCAGCTACACGAAAGATCAGCCCCAGCATTTT
CASSFSYTKDQPQHF